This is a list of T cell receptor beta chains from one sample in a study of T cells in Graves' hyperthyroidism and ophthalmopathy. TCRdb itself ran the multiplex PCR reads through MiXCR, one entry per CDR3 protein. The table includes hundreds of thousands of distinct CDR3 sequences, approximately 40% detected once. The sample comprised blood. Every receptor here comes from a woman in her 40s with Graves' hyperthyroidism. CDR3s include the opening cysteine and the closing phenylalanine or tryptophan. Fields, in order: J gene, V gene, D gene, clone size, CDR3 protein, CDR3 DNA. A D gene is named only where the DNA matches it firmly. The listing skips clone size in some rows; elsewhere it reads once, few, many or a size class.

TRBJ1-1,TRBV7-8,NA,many,CASSPPRQTNTEAFF,TGTGCCAGCAGCCCTCCTCGACAGACGAACACTGAAGCTTTCTTT
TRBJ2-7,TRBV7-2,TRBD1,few,CASSQDFGQVNEQYF,TGTGCCAGCAGCCAAGATTTTGGACAGGTTAACGAGCAGTACTTC
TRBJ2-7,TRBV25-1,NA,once,CASSVQPPYEQYF,TGTGCCAGCAGTGTCCAGCCCCCCTACGAGCAGTACTTC
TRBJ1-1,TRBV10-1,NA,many,CASSESFQGPEAFF,TGCGCCAGCAGTGAGTCGTTCCAGGGTCCTGAAGCTTTCTTT
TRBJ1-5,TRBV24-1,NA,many,CASGTGRPNQPQHF,TGTGCCAGTGGGACGGGGCGGCCAAATCAGCCCCAGCATTTT
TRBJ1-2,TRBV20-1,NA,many,CSARVSTADGYTF,TGCAGTGCTAGAGTCTCAACAGCGGATGGCTACACCTTC
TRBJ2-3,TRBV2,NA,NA,CASRVGRGGTDTQYF,TGTGCCAGCAGGGTCGGTCGCGGGGGCACAGATACGCAGTATTTT
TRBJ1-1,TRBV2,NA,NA,CASSKDSWNTEAFF,TGTGCCAGCAGCAAGGACAGTTGGAACACTGAAGCTTTCTTT
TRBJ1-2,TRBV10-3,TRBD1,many,CAISESLSGQQANYGYTF,TGTGCCATCAGTGAGTCGCTCTCGGGACAGCAAGCTAACTATGGCTACACCTTC
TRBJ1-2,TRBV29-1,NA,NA,CSVDDGTLVDYGYTF,TGCAGCGTTGACGACGGGACACTCGTGGACTATGGCTACACCTTC